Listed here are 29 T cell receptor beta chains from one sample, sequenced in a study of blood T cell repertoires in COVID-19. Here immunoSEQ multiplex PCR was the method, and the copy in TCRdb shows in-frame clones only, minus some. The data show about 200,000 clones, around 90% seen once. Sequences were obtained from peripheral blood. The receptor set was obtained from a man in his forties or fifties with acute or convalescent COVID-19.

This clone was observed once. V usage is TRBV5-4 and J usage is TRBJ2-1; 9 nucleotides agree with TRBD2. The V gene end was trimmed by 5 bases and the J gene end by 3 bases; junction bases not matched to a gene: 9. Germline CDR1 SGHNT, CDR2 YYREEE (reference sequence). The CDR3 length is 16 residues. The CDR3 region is CASRKGLARNYNEQFF. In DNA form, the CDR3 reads TGTGCCAGCAGGAAAGGACTAGCGAGAAACTACAATGAGCAGTTCTTC.

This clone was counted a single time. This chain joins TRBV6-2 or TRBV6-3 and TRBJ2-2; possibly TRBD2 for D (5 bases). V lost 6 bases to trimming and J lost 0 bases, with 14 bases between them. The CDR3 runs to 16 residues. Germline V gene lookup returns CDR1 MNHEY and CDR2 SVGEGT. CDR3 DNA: TGTGCCAGCAGCCACCACCGGGGAGCGAACACCGGGGAGCTGTTTTTT. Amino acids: CASSHHRGANTGELFF.

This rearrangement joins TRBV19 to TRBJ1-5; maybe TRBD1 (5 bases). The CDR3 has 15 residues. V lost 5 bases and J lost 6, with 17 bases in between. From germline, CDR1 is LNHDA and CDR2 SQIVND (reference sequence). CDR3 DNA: TGTGCCAGTAGTGGGCGACAGCTGCCAGGTCAGCCCCAGCATTTT. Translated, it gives CASSGRQLPGQPQHF.

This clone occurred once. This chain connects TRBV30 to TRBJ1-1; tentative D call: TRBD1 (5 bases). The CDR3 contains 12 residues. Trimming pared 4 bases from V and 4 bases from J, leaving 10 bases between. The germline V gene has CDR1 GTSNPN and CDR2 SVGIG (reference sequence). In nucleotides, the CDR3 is TGTGCCTGGATAAGGGGAGGCACTGAAGCTTTCTTT. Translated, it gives CAWIRGGTEAFF.

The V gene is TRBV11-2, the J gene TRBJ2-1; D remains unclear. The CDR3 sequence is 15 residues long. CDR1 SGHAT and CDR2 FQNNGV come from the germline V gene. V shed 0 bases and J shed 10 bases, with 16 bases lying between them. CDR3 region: CASSLDRPVSLEQFF. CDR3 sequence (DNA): TGTGCCAGCAGCTTAGATCGCCCAGTCTCGTTGGAGCAGTTCTTC.

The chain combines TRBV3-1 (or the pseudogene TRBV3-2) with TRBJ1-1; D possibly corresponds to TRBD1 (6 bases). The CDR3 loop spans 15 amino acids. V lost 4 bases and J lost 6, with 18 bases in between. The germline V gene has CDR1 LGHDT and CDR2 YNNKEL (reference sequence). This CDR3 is CASSRLGQQSSEAFF. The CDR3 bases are TGTGCCAGCAGCCGACTTGGACAGCAGTCATCTGAAGCTTTCTTT.

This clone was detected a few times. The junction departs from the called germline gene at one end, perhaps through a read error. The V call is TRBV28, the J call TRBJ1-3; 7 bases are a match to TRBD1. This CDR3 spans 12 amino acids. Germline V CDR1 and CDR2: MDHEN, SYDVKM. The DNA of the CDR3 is TGTGCCAGCAGTTTACGTCCAGGGGGTACGGATTTT. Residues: CASSLRPGGTDF.

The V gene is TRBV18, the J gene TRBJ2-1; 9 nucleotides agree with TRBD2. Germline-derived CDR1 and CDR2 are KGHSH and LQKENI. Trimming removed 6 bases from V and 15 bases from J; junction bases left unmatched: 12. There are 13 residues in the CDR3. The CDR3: CASSLWTSAESFF. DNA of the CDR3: TGTGCCAGCTCGCTATGGACTAGCGCAGAGTCGTTCTTC.

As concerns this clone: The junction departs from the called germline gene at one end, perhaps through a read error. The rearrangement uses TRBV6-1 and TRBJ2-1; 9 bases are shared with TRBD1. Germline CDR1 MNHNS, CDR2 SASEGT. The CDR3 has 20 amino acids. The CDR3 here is CASCDFSSWDRAMGDNEQFF. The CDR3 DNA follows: TGTGCCAGCTGTGATTTTAGTAGTTGGGACAGGGCCATGGGGGACAATGAGCAGTTCTTC.

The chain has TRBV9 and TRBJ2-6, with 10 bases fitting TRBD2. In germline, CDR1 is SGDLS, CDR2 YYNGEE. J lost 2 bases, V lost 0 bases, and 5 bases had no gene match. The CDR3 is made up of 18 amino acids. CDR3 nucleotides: TGTGCCAGCAGCGTAGCCCCTAGCGGGAGAACTGGGGCCAACGTCCTGACTTTC. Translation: CASSVAPSGRTGANVLTF. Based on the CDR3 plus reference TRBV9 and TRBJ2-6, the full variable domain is DSGVTQTPKHLITATGQRVTLRCSPRSGDLSVYWYQQSLDQGLQFLIQYYNGEERAKGNILERFSAQQFPDLHSELNLSSLELGDSALYFCASSVAPSGRTGANVLTFGAGSRLTVL.

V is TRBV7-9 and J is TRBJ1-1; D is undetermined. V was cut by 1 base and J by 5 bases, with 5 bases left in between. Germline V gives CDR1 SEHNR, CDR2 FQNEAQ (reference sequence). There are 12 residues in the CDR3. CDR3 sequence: CASSLGRTEAFF. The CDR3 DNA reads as TGTGCCAGCAGCTTAGGGAGGACTGAAGCTTTCTTT.

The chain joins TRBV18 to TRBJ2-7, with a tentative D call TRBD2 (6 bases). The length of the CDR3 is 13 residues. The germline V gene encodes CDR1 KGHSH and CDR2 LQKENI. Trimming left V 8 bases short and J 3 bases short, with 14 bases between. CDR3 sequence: CASAGGRYYEQYF. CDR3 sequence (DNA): TGTGCCAGCGCAGGAGGGAGATACTACGAGCAGTACTTC. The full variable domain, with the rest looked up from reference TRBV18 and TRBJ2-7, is NAGVMQNPRHLVRRRGQEARLRCSPMKGHSHVYWYRQLPEEGLKFMVYLQKENIIDESGMPKERFSAEFPKEGPSILRIQQVVRGDSAAYFCASAGGRYYEQYFGPGTRLTVT.

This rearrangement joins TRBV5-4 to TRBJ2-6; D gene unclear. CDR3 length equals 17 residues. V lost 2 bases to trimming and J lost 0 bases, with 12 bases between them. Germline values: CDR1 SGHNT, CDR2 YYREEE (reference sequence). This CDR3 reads CASSLGSPNSGANVLTF. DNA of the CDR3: TGTGCCAGCAGCTTAGGTAGCCCAAACTCTGGGGCCAACGTCCTGACTTTC.

CDR3 loop: CASSQTGGGNEQFF. The CDR3 DNA is TGTGCCAGCAGTCAAACAGGGGGCGGCAATGAGCAGTTCTTC. This chain uses TRBV9 with TRBJ2-1, with 9 bases lining up with TRBD1. Per the germline V gene, CDR1 is SGDLS and CDR2 is YYNGEE. V trimming: 5 bases; J trimming: 6 bases; junction bases outside the gene matches: 6. CDR3 length: 14 amino acids.

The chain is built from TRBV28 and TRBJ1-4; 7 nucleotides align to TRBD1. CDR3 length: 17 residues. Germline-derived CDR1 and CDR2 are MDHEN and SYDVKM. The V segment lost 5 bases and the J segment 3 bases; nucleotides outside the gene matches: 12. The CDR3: CASSTKGRGQSNEKLFF. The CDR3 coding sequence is TGTGCCAGCAGTACAAAGGGTAGGGGACAGTCTAATGAAAAACTGTTTTTT.

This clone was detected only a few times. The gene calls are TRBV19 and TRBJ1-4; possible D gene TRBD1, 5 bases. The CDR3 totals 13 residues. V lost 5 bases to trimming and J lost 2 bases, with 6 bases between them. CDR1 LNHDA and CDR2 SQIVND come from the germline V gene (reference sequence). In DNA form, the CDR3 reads TGTGCCAGTAGTCCAGGGACTAATGAAAAACTGTTTTTT. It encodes CASSPGTNEKLFF.

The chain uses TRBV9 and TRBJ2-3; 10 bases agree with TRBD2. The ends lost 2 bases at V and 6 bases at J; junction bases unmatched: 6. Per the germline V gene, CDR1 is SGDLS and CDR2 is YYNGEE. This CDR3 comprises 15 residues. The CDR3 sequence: CASSVSGGTGDTQYF. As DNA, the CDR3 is TGTGCCAGCAGCGTTAGCGGGGGGACGGGTGATACGCAGTATTTT.

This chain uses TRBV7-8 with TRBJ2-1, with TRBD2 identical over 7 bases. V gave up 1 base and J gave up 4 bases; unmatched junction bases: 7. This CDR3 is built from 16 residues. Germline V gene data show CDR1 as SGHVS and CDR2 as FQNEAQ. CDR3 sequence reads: CASSLVASGVYNEQFF. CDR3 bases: TGTGCCAGCAGCTTAGTCGCTAGCGGAGTATACAATGAGCAGTTCTTC.

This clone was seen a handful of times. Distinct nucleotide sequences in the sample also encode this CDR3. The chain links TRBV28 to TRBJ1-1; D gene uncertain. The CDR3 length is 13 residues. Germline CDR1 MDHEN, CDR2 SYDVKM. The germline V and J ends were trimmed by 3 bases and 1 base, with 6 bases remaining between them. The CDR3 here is CASSFLENTEAFF. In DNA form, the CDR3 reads TGTGCCAGCAGTTTTCTAGAGAACACTGAAGCTTTCTTT.

Written as DNA, the CDR3 is TGTGCCAGCAGTTTAGGAGCGGGCAGCTATGGCTACACCTTC. It encodes CASSLGAGSYGYTF. This rearrangement joins TRBV28 to TRBJ1-2; no clear D. This CDR3 is 14 amino acids long. Trimming removed 2 bases from V and 4 bases from J, with 11 bases in between. Germline lookup yields CDR1 MDHEN and CDR2 SYDVKM.

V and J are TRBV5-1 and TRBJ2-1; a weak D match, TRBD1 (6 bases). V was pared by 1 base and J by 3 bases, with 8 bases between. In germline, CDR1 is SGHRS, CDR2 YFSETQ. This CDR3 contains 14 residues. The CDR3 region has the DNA TGCGCCAGCAGCTTGACAGGGAACTACAATGAGCAGTTCTTC. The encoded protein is CASSLTGNYNEQFF. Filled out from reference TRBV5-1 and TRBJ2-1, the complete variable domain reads KAGVTQTPRYLIKTRGQQVTLSCSPISGHRSVSWYQQTPGQGLQFLFEYFSETQRNKGNFPGRFSGRQFSNSRSEMNVSTLELGDSALYLCASSLTGNYNEQFFGPGTRLTVL.

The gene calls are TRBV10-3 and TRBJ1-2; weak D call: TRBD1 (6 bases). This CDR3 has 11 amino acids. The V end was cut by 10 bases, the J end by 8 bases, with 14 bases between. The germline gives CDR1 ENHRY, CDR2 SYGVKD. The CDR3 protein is CASQQGAGYTF. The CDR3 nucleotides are TGTGCCAGCCAACAGGGTGCCGGCTACACCTTC.

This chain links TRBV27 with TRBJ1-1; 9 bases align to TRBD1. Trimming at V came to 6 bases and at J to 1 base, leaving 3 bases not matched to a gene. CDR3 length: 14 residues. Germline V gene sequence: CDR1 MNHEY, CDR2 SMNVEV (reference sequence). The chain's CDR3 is CASSWTGENTEAFF. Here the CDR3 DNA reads TGTGCCAGCAGCTGGACAGGGGAGAACACTGAAGCTTTCTTT.

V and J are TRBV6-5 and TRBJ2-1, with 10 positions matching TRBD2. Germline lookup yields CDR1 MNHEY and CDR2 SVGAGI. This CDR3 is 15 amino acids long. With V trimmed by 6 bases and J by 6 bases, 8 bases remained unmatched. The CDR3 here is CASSRQVAGGNEQFF. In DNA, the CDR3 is TGTGCCAGCAGCCGGCAGGTAGCGGGAGGCAATGAGCAGTTCTTC.

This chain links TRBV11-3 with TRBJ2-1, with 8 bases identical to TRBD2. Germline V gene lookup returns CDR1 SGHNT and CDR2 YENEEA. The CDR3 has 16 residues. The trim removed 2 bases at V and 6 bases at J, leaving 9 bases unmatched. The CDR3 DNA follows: TGTGCCAGCAGCTTATACTACGGGAGGGAAGGCAATGAGCAGTTCTTC. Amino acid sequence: CASSLYYGREGNEQFF.

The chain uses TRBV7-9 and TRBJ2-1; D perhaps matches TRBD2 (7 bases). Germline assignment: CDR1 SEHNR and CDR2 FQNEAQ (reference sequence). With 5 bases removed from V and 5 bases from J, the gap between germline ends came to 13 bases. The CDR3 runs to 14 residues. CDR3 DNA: TGTGCCAGCAGCATAAGGGGGGGTAACAATGAGCAGTTCTTC. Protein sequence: CASSIRGGNNEQFF.

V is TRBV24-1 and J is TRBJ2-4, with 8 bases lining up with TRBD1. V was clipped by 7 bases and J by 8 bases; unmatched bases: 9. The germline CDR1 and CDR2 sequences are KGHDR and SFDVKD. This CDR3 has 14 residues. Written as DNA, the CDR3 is TGTGCCACCAGCGGACAGGGCCCAGGGGACATTCAGTACTTC. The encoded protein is CATSGQGPGDIQYF.

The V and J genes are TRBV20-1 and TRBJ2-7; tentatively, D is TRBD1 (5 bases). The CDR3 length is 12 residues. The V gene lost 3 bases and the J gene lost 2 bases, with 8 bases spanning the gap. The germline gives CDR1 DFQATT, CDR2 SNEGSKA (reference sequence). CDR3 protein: CSASVRAYEQYF. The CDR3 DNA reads TGCAGTGCTAGTGTCAGGGCCTACGAGCAGTACTTC.

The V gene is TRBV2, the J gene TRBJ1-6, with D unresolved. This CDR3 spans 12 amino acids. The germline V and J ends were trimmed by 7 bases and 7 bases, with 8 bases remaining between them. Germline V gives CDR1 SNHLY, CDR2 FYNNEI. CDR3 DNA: TGTGCCAGCACCCTCGGGAATTCACCCCTCCACTTT. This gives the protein CASTLGNSPLHF.